This T cell receptor (beta chain) stems from a study of cytomegalovirus exposure and HLA in healthy donors. With 1 base removed from V and 0 bases from J, the gap between germline ends came to 10 bases. The CDR3 totals 15 residues. CDR1 is SGHDN and CDR2 is FVKESK in the germline V gene. The PCR made use of 60 Vbeta and 13 Jbeta primers. As originally analysed: Later, an analysis found 75 million to 100 million unique TCR beta chains, and roughly 10 million of these were shared. Profiled with immunoSEQ multiplex PCR; TCRdb holds only in-frame clones, not every one. The V and J calls and clone size were taken over from that table, and D and trimming were inferred from the DNA. The repertoire table contains under 200,000 clones. Points on this clone: Its cognate antigen is unknown.

Study findings and constraints: More clonal expansion characterized HLA-associated TCR beta chains than equally common others in a later analysis. Later, an analysis found that common viral pathogens appeared to be linked with several of the most significant clusters. TRBV6-2, TRBV6-3 and other indistinguishable V segments were excluded.

The sample comprised PBMCs. This receptor was obtained from a man aged 25-45 years in good health and CMV-seronegative. The V gene is TRBV14, the J gene TRBJ2-7; D perhaps matches TRBD2 (5 bases). CDR3 loop: CASSQVGISSYEQYF. In DNA, the CDR3 is TGTGCCAGCAGCCAAGTCGGGATCAGCTCCTACGAGCAGTACTTC.